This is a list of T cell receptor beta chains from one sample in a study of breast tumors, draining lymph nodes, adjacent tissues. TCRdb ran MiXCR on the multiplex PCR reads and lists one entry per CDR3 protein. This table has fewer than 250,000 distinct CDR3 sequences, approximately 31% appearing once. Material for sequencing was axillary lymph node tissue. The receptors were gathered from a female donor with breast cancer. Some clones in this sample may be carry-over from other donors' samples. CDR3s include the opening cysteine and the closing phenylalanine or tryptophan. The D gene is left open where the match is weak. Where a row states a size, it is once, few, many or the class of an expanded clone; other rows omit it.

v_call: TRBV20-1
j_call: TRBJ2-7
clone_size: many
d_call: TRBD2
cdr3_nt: TGCAGTGCTAGAGATAGTAGACTAGCGGGATCCTTCTCCTACGAGCAGTACTTC
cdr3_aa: CSARDSRLAGSFSYEQYF

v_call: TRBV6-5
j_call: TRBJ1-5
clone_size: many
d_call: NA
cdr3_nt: TGTGCCAGCAGTCACTCGATTGGCAGTGGTCAGCCCCAGCATTTT
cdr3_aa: CASSHSIGSGQPQHF

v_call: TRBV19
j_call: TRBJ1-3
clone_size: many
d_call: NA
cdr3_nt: TGTGCCAGTAGTATTCCCTCAGGCGTAAGGGGCCCTGGAAACACCATATATTTT
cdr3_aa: CASSIPSGVRGPGNTIYF

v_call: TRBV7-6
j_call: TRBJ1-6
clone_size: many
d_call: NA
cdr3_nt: TGTGCCAGCAGCCGGGGGCTAAATCTCCCGGATTCACCCCTCCACTTT
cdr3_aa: CASSRGLNLPDSPLHF

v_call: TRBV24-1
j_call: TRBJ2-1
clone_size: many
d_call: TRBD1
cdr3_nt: TGTGCCACCAGTGGGATACAGGGGGCCGGGAGCTCCTACAATGAGCAGTTCTTC
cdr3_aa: CATSGIQGAGSSYNEQFF

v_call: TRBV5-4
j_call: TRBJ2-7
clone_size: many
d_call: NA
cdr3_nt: TGTGCCAGCTCTTGGGGCGGGACGGACGAGCAGTACTTC
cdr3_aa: CASSWGGTDEQYF

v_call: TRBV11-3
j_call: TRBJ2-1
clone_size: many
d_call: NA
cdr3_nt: TGTGCCAGCAGCTTCTCGGGCGATACTGAGCAGTTCTTC
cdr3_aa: CASSFSGDTEQFF

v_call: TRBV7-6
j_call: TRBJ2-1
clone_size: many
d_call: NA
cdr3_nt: TGTGCCAGCAGCTGGGCGGGCGGGATGAAAAATGAGCAGTTCTTC
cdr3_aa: CASSWAGGMKNEQFF

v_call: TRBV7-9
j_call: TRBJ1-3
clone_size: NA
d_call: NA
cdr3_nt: TGTGCCAGTAGCTTAGTTTCGATCTCTGGAAACACCATACATTTT
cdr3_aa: CASSLVSISGNTIHF

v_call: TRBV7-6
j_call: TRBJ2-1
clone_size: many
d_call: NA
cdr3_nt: TGTGCCAGCAGCTTAGCGGTCTCCCTCGATGAGCAGTTCTTC
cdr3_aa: CASSLAVSLDEQFF

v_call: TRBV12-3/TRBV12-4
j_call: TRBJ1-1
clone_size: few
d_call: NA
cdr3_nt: TGTGCCAGCAGTGGCAGGCAGAACACTGAAGCTTTCTTT
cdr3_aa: CASSGRQNTEAFF

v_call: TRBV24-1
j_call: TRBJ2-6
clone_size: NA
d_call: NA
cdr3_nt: TGTGCCACCTTAAACGCCAGCCGGGCCAACGTCCTGACTTTC
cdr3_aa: CATLNASRANVLTF

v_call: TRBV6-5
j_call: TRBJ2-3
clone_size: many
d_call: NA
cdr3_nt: TGTGCCAGCAGTTACTCGAGCCTGAGCACAGATACGCAGTATTTT
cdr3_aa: CASSYSSLSTDTQYF